The 8 T cell receptor beta chains in this list originate from one sample, sequenced in a study of blood T cell repertoires in COVID-19. Profiled with immunoSEQ multiplex PCR; TCRdb holds only in-frame clones, not every one. In the table there are 50,000 to 75,000 clones, roughly 80% of which are singletons. The sequencing input was peripheral blood. These receptors all come from a man older than 75 with active or convalescent COVID-19.

This chain joins TRBV7-2 and TRBJ1-5; D is ambiguous. Trimming removed 3 bases at V and 0 bases at J, with 3 bases between. The germline V gene has CDR1 SGHTA and CDR2 FQGNSA. The CDR3 spans 13 residues. DNA for the CDR3: TGTGCCAGCAGCTTTATTAGCAATCAGCCCCAGCATTTT. Encoded protein: CASSFISNQPQHF.

This chain connects TRBV7-2 to TRBJ1-2, with D hard to call. Between the trimmed V and J ends, which lost 8 bases and 4 bases, there was a span of 11 bases. Germline loops: CDR1 SGHTA, CDR2 FQGNSA. This CDR3 has 12 amino acids. For the CDR3, the DNA is TGTGCCAGCCTTCTGGGCACCTATGGCTACACCTTC. It specifies CASLLGTYGYTF.

This chain joins TRBV6-5 and TRBJ1-1; no definite D call. Looked up from germline, CDR1 is MNHEY and CDR2 is SVGAGI. The ends were cut back, 7 bases at V and 3 bases at J, with 12 bases in the middle. The CDR3 covers 13 residues. CDR3 sequence: CASNLNLDTEAFF. CDR3 sequence (DNA): TGTGCCAGCAACCTAAACCTGGACACTGAAGCTTTCTTT.

This clone was detected only a few times. V and J are TRBV19 and TRBJ1-2; weak D call: TRBD1 (5 bases). V lost 3 bases and J 2 bases, leaving 7 bases between the germline ends. The CDR3 is 13 amino acids. In germline, CDR1 is LNHDA, CDR2 SQIVND (reference sequence). The CDR3 spells CASSIGGNYGYTF. The CDR3 DNA is TGTGCCAGTAGTATCGGGGGGAACTATGGCTACACCTTC.

The chain joins TRBV19 to TRBJ1-2; TRBD1 aligns across 8 bases. V lost 4 bases, J lost 4 bases, and 11 bases stayed unmatched. Germline V gene sequence: CDR1 LNHDA, CDR2 SQIVND (reference sequence). This CDR3 has 16 residues. The CDR3 spells CASSTRTGLGGYGYTF. The CDR3 bases are TGTGCCAGTAGTACTCGGACAGGGCTTGGGGGCTATGGCTACACCTTC.

The J gene is TRBJ1-1, the V gene TRBV5-4; 8 nucleotides line up with TRBD1. Looked up from germline, CDR1 is SGHNT and CDR2 is YYREEE (reference sequence). V dropped 2 bases and J dropped 5; count of bases not matched to a gene: 8. This CDR3 spans 15 amino acids. The chain's CDR3 is CASSFGGQGWTEAFF. The CDR3 region has the DNA TGTGCCAGCAGCTTTGGAGGACAGGGATGGACTGAAGCTTTCTTT.

This chain links TRBV9 with TRBJ1-1, with D possibly being TRBD1 (6 bases). This CDR3 has 13 residues. CDR1 and CDR2 from the germline V gene are SGDLS and YYNGEE. The V gene lost 3 bases and the J gene lost 12 bases, with 18 bases spanning the gap. The CDR3 spells CASSARQDDRPFF. As DNA, the CDR3 is TGTGCCAGCAGCGCCAGACAGGACGACCGTCCTTTCTTT.

This chain joins TRBV7-2 and TRBJ1-5; D might be TRBD1 (5 bases). The CDR3 is 19 amino acids. Germline CDR1 and CDR2: SGHTA and FQGNSA. The germline V and J ends were trimmed by 5 bases and 5 bases, with 28 bases remaining between them. The CDR3 coding sequence is TGTGCCAGCAGCCAGGCTGACAGTAAAAAAAATTTAAGGGATCAGCCCCAGCATTTT. Translation gives CASSQADSKKNLRDQPQHF.